This entry lists 20 T cell receptor beta chains sequenced from one sample in a study of blood T cell repertoires in COVID-19. Some clones are missing from TCRdb's copy, which holds only in-frame ones; the method was immunoSEQ multiplex PCR. The repertoire holds nearly 60,000 clones, nearly 90% seen once, with more than 10% in the top ten. Sequenced material: peripheral blood. Receptors were obtained from a man aged 55 to 70 with active COVID-19.

The CDR3 region is CASSLALVGEKLFF. The CDR3 DNA follows: TGCGCCAGCAGCTTGGCGTTAGTCGGTGAAAAACTGTTTTTT. This chain connects TRBV5-1 to TRBJ1-4; D unclear. This CDR3 spans 14 amino acids. Trimming pared 0 bases from V and 7 bases from J, leaving 10 bases between. Per the germline V gene, CDR1 is SGHRS and CDR2 is YFSETQ.

The rearrangement joins TRBV4-3 to TRBJ2-5, with 7 bases lining up with TRBD2. The trim removed 1 base at V and 5 bases at J, leaving 7 bases unmatched. The CDR3 contains 15 residues. Per the germline V gene, CDR1 is LGHNA and CDR2 is YSLEER. The CDR3 DNA follows: TGCGCCAGCAGCCAAGGAACGGGAGGCTCGGAGACCCAGTACTTC. This codes for CASSQGTGGSETQYF.

This sequence joins TRBV29-1 and TRBJ2-2, with TRBD2 matching 7 bases. The CDR3 is 15 amino acids. Germline trimming cut 4 bases from V and 4 bases from J; bases unmatched to any gene: 9. Germline assignment: CDR1 SQVTM and CDR2 ANQGSEA. The chain's CDR3 is CSVVWAGVSTGELFF. CDR3 nucleotide sequence: TGCAGCGTTGTCTGGGCGGGAGTGAGCACCGGGGAGCTGTTTTTT.

The V gene is TRBV28, the J gene TRBJ1-5, with 8 bases that match TRBD1. V shed 6 bases and J 2 bases; nucleotides not matched to a gene: 9. The CDR3 sequence is 16 residues long. Germline values: CDR1 MDHEN, CDR2 SYDVKM. The CDR3 DNA reads as TGTGCCAGCAGACCCGGGACAGGACGGGGCAATCAGCCCCAGCATTTT. This encodes CASRPGTGRGNQPQHF. Variable domain in full (rest from reference TRBV28 and TRBJ1-5): DVKVTQSSRYLVKRTGEKVFLECVQDMDHENMFWYRQDPGLGLRLIYFSYDVKMKEKGDIPEGYSVSREKKERFSLILESASTNQTSMYLCASRPGTGRGNQPQHFGDGTRLSIL.

The V and J genes are TRBV7-6 and TRBJ2-3, with a tentative D call TRBD2 (5 bases). The CDR3 is 15 amino acids. Germline loops: CDR1 SGHVS, CDR2 FNYEAQ. The V end lost 3 bases, the J end lost 4 bases, and 14 bases lay between the germline ends. The CDR3 here is CASSFLGDRADTQYF. The CDR3 nucleotides are TGTGCCAGCAGCTTTCTGGGAGACCGCGCAGATACGCAGTATTTT.

The chain employs TRBV5-1 and TRBJ2-3; D call uncertain. Germline CDR1 and CDR2: SGHRS and YFSETQ. V dropped 5 bases and J dropped 4 bases, with 14 bases sitting between them. This CDR3 has 14 amino acids. The CDR3 loop is CASSLPGQADTQYF. The CDR3 DNA is TGCGCCAGCAGTCTGCCTGGGCAGGCAGATACGCAGTATTTT.

The chain carries TRBV4-3 and TRBJ1-1, with D maybe TRBD1 (5 bases). CDR3 size: 14 residues. Germline lookup yields CDR1 LGHNA and CDR2 YSLEER. The V gene lost 0 bases and the J gene lost 5 bases, with 10 bases spanning the gap. The CDR3: CASSQDLRGTEAFF. As DNA, the CDR3 is TGCGCCAGCAGCCAAGATCTTAGGGGAACTGAAGCTTTCTTT.

The chain recombines TRBV20-1 with TRBJ2-7, with D maybe TRBD1 (5 bases). Germline V lookup: CDR1 DFQATT, CDR2 SNEGSKA (reference sequence). The CDR3 length is 11 residues. V dropped 4 bases and J dropped 2 bases, with 6 bases sitting between them. The CDR3 loop reads CSAKDTYEQYF. The CDR3 DNA sequence: TGCAGTGCTAAGGACACCTACGAGCAGTACTTC.

The chain is built from TRBV5-1 and TRBJ2-3; tentative D call: TRBD1 (6 bases). V was trimmed by 6 bases and J by 1 base, leaving 15 bases between them. The CDR3 is 15 amino acids. Germline CDR1 reads SGHRS; CDR2 reads YFSETQ. The CDR3 loop is CASTPAGDRTDTQYF. In DNA, the CDR3 is TGCGCCAGCACCCCAGCAGGGGATCGCACAGATACGCAGTATTTT.

The rearrangement uses TRBV5-1 and TRBJ2-1; TRBD1 matches 9 bases. The CDR3 runs to 13 residues. Trimming removed 0 bases from V and 10 bases from J; junction bases left unmatched: 2. In germline, CDR1 is SGHRS, CDR2 YFSETQ. CDR3 amino acids: CASSLDTGGEQFF. Here the CDR3 DNA reads TGCGCCAGCAGCTTGGATACAGGGGGCGAGCAGTTCTTC.

The V call is TRBV7-2, the J call TRBJ2-1, with unresolved D. There are 16 residues in the CDR3. Germline V gene data show CDR1 as SGHTA and CDR2 as FQGNSA. Trimming pared 1 base from V and 9 bases from J, leaving 19 bases between. CDR3 region: CASSLGKSVRGTEQFF. DNA for the CDR3: TGTGCCAGCAGCTTAGGGAAGAGCGTGCGTGGCACTGAGCAGTTCTTC.

The chain links TRBV3-1 (or the pseudogene TRBV3-2) to TRBJ1-5, with 10 positions matching TRBD1. The V gene end was trimmed by 1 base and the J gene end by 2 bases; junction bases not matched to a gene: 5. The germline V gene has CDR1 LGHDT and CDR2 YNNKEL (reference sequence). CDR3 length: 17 amino acids. In nucleotides, the CDR3 is TGTGCCAGCAGCCAAGGGCATGGGACAGGGGGCAATCAGCCCCAGCATTTT. Protein sequence: CASSQGHGTGGNQPQHF.

The V gene is TRBV5-1, the J gene TRBJ2-5; 11 nucleotides agree with TRBD1. Looked up from germline, CDR1 is SGHRS and CDR2 is YFSETQ. The CDR3 consists of 15 residues. V was clipped by 7 bases and J by 5 bases; unmatched bases: 10. The CDR3 coding sequence is TGCGCCAGCGAAACGGGACAGGGGGGTCAGGAGACCCAGTACTTC. Amino acid sequence: CASETGQGGQETQYF.

The rearrangement uses TRBV10-3 and TRBJ2-7; TRBD1 aligns across 7 bases. Germline V gene lookup returns CDR1 ENHRY and CDR2 SYGVKD. This CDR3 is built from 14 residues. V shed 2 bases, J shed 0 bases, and the junction held 1 base outside the gene matches. The DNA for the CDR3 is TGTGCCATCAGTGAGACAGGGGACTCCTACGAGCAGTACTTC. Translation: CAISETGDSYEQYF.

The chain links TRBV6-5 to TRBJ2-5, with D possibly being TRBD1 (6 bases). The CDR3 has 13 amino acids. The germline gives CDR1 MNHEY, CDR2 SVGAGI. Trimming took 11 bases from V and 5 from J, leaving 18 bases between them. The CDR3 loop reads CACQGNYRETQYF. CDR3 nucleotides: TGTGCCTGCCAGGGGAATTACCGGGAGACCCAGTACTTC.

The rearrangement uses TRBV5-4 and TRBJ1-2, with D possibly being TRBD1 (6 bases). The germline V gene encodes CDR1 SGHNT and CDR2 YYREEE (reference sequence). Trimming pared 3 bases from V and 8 bases from J, leaving 14 bases between. CDR3 length: 13 residues. The CDR3 spells CASSSGGGLGYTF. The CDR3 region has the DNA TGTGCCAGCAGCTCGGGGGGGGGCCTGGGCTACACCTTC.

The V gene is TRBV7-9, the J gene TRBJ1-3; D is ambiguous. Germline V gene data show CDR1 as SEHNR and CDR2 as FQNEAQ (reference sequence). The length of the CDR3 is 15 residues. V was cut by 5 bases and J by 0 bases, with 11 bases left in between. The CDR3 reads CASSNQVISGNTIYF. The CDR3 nucleotides read TGTGCCAGCAGCAATCAGGTGATCTCTGGAAACACCATATATTTT.

This chain links TRBV19 with TRBJ1-5; maybe TRBD1 (6 bases). CDR1 and CDR2 from the germline V gene are LNHDA and SQIVND (reference sequence). The CDR3 runs to 18 residues. V shed 9 bases and J shed 0 bases, with 24 bases lying between them. The CDR3 sequence is CASKYAATGLHSNQPQHF. CDR3 sequence (DNA): TGTGCCAGCAAGTATGCCGCTACAGGGCTACATAGCAATCAGCCCCAGCATTTT.

This clone was seen once. The chain combines TRBV28 with TRBJ1-6; 9 bases are a match to TRBD1. Per germline, CDR1 MDHEN and CDR2 SYDVKM. The CDR3 spans 18 residues. V was pared by 2 bases and J by 9 bases, with 14 bases of the junction left unmatched. The CDR3 spells CASSLLSPGRDRVSPLHF. The CDR3 DNA is TGTGCCAGCAGTTTACTTTCTCCCGGGCGGGACAGGGTTTCACCCCTCCACTTT.

This clone has ten or more counts. The chain combines TRBV7-2 with TRBJ2-7, with 10 positions matching TRBD1. The germline CDR1 and CDR2 sequences are SGHTA and FQGNSA. The CDR3 is made up of 13 amino acids. The V segment lost 6 bases and the J segment 3 bases; nucleotides outside the gene matches: 2. The CDR3 nucleotides are TGTGCCAGCAGAGGGACAGGGGACTACGAGCAGTACTTC. Residues: CASRGTGDYEQYF.